This T cell receptor beta chain was captured in a study of blood T cell repertoires in COVID-19. Using immunoSEQ multiplex PCR, the repertoire was profiled, and TCRdb retains in-frame clones only, with some absent. In the table there are around 290,000 clones, roughly 91% of which are singletons. The CDR3 sequence is 14 residues long. Germline V lookup: CDR1 SGHAT, CDR2 FQNNGV. The germline V and J ends were trimmed by 5 bases and 0 bases, with 11 bases remaining between them. The receptor was isolated from a woman aged 60-75 years in a cohort exposed to, infected with or recovered from COVID-19 (not recorded which). Input material: PBMCs or T cells enriched from blood (not recorded which). The gene calls are TRBV11-2 and TRBJ2-7; D gene uncertain. CDR3 amino acids: CASSPLFSSYEQYF. DNA of the CDR3: TGTGCCAGCAGCCCTCTCTTTAGCTCCTACGAGCAGTACTTC. Full variable domain (outside the CDR3, taken from reference TRBV11-2 and TRBJ2-7): EAGVAQSPRYKIIEKRQSVAFWCNPISGHATLYWYQQILGQGPKLLIQFQNNGVVDDSQLPKDRFSAERLKGVDSTLKIQPAKLEDSAVYLCASSPLFSSYEQYFGPGTRLTVT.